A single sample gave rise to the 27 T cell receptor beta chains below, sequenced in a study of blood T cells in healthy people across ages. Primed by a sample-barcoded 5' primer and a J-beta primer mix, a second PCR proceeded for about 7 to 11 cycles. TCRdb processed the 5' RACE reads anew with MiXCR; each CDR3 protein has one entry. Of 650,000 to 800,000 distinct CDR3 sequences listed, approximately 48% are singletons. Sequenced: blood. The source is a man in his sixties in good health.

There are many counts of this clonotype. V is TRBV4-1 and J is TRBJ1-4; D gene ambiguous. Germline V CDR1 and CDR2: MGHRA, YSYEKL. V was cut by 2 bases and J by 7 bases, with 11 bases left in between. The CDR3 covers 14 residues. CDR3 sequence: CASSQKDTIEKLFF. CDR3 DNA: TGCGCCAGCAGCCAAAAAGATACCATTGAAAAACTGTTTTTT.

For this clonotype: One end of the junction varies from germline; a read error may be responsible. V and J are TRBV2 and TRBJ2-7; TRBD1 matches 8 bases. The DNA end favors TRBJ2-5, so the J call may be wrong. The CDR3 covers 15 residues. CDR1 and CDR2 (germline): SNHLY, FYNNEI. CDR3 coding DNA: TGTGCCGGCAGTGGGGCAGGGGGCTTACAAGAGACCCAGTACTTC. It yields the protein CAGSGAGGLQETQYF.

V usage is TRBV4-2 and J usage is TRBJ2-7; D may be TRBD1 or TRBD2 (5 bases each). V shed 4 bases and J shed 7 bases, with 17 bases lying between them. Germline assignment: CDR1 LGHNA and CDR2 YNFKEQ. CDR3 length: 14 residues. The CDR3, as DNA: TGTGCCAGCAGCCGAGACCGACAGCGGTTAGAGCAGTACTTC. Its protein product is CASSRDRQRLEQYF.

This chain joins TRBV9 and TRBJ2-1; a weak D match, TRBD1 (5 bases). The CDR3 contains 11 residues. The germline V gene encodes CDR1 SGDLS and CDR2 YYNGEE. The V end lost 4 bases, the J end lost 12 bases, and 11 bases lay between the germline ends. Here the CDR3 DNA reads TGTGCCAGCAGCCCCTCTAGGGGGCAGTTCTTC. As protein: CASSPSRGQFF.

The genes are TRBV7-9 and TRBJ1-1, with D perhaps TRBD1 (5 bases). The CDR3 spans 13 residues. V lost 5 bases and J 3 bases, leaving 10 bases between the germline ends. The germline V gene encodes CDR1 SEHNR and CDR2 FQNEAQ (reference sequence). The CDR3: CASSRDQDTEAFF. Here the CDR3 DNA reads TGTGCCAGCAGCCGGGACCAGGACACTGAAGCTTTCTTT. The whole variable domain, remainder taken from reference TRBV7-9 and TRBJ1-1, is DTGVSQNPRHKITKRGQNVTFRCDPISEHNRLYWYRQTLGQGPEFLTYFQNEAQLEKSRLLSDRFSAERPKGSFSTLEIQRTEQGDSAMYLCASSRDQDTEAFFGQGTRLTVV.

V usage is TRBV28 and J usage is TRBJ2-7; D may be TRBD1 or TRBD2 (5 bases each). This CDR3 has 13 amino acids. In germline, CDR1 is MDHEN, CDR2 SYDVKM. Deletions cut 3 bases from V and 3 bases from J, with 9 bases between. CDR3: CASSLGRRYEQYF. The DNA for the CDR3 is TGTGCCAGCAGTTTGGGACGGCGCTACGAGCAGTACTTC.

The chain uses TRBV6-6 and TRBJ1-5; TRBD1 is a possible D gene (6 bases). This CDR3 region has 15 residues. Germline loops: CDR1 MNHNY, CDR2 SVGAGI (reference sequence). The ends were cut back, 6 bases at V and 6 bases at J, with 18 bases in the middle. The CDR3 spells CASRPNGQFSQPQHF. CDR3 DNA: TGTGCCAGCAGACCTAACGGACAGTTTAGTCAGCCCCAGCATTTT.

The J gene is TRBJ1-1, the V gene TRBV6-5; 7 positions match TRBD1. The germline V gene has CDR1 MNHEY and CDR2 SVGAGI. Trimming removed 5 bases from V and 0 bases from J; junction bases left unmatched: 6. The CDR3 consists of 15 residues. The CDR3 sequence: CASSQSGTVNTEAFF. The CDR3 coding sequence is TGTGCCAGCAGTCAATCCGGGACAGTGAACACTGAAGCTTTCTTT.

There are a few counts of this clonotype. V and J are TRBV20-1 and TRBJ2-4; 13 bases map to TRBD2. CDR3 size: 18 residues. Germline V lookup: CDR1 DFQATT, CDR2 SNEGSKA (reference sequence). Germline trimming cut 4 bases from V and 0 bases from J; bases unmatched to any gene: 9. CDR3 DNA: TGCAGTGCTACCCGGACTAGCGGGGGCCCACTAGCCAAAAACATTCAGTACTTC. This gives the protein CSATRTSGGPLAKNIQYF.

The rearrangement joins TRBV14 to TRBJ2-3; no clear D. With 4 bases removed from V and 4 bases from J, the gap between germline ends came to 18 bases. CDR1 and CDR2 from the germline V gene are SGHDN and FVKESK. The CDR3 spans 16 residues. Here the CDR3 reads CASSPKVILVADTQYF. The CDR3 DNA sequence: TGTGCCAGCAGCCCGAAGGTGATTCTTGTCGCAGATACGCAGTATTTT. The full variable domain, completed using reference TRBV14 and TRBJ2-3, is EAGVTQFPSHSVIEKGQTVTLRCDPISGHDNLYWYRRVMGKEIKFLLHFVKESKQDESGMPNNRFLAERTGGTYSTLKVQPAELEDSGVYFCASSPKVILVADTQYFGPGTRLTVL.

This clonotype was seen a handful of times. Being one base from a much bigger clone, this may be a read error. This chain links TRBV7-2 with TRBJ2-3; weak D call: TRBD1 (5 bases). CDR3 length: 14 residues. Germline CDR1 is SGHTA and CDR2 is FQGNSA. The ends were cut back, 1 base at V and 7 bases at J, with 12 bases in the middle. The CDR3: CASSLGRVSNTQYF. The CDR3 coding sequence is TGTGCCAGCAGCTTAGGCAGGGTTTCGAATACGCAGTATTTT.

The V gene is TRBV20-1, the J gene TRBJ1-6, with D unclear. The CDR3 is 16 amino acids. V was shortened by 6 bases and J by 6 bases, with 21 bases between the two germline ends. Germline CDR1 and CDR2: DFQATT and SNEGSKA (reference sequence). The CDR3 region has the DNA TGCAGTGCCGGGAGGTTGGGCCAGGCGGTTAATTCACCCCTCCACTTT. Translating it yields CSAGRLGQAVNSPLHF.

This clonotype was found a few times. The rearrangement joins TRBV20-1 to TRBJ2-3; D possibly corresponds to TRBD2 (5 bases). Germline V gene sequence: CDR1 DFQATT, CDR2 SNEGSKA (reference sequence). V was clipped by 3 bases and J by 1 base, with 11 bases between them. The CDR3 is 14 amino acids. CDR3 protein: CSASTSAGTDTQYF. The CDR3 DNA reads TGCAGTGCTAGTACTTCAGCGGGCACAGATACGCAGTATTTT.

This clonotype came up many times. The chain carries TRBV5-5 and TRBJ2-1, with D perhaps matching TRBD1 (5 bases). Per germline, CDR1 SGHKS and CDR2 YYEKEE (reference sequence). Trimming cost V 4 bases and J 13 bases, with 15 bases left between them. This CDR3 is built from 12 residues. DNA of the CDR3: TGTGCCAGCAGCATGGACAAGGGTGGACAGTTCTTC. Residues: CASSMDKGGQFF. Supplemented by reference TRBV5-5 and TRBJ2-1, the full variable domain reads DAGVTQSPTHLIKTRGQQVTLRCSPISGHKSVSWYQQVLGQGPQFIFQYYEKEERGRGNFPDRFSARQFPNYSSELNVNALLLGDSALYLCASSMDKGGQFFGPGTRLTVL.

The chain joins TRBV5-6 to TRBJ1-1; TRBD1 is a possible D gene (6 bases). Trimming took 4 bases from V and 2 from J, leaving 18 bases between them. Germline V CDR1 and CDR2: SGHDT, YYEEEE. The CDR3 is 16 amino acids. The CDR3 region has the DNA TGTGCCAGCAGCCTGGGGGCAGGGGAAGATAACACTGAAGCTTTCTTT. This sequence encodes CASSLGAGEDNTEAFF.

CDR3 coding DNA: TGCGCCAGCAGCTTGACGGGAACGCTCAGCTCCTACAATGAGCAGTTCTTC. Amino acid sequence: CASSLTGTLSSYNEQFF. V is TRBV5-1 and J is TRBJ2-1, with D perhaps matching TRBD2 (5 bases). CDR3 length: 17 residues. Germline-derived CDR1 and CDR2 are SGHRS and YFSETQ. The V end was cut by 1 base, the J end by 0 bases, with 14 bases between. Variable domain in full (rest from reference TRBV5-1 and TRBJ2-1): KAGVTQTPRYLIKTRGQQVTLSCSPISGHRSVSWYQQTPGQGLQFLFEYFSETQRNKGNFPGRFSGRQFSNSRSEMNVSTLELGDSALYLCASSLTGTLSSYNEQFFGPGTRLTVL.

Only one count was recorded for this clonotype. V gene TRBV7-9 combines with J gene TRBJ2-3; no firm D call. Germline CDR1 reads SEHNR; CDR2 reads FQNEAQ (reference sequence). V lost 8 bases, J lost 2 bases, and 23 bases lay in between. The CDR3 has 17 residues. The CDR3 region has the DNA TGTGCCAGCCAAAAGAGTCCACAGTCCCTTTTCACAGATACGCAGTATTTT. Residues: CASQKSPQSLFTDTQYF.

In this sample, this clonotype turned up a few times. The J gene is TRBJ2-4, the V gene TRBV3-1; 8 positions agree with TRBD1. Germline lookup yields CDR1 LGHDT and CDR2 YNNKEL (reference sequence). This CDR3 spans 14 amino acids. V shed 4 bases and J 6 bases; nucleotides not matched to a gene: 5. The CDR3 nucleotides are TGTGCCAGCAGCCCTACCGGACAGGGAAACATTCAGTACTTC. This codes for CASSPTGQGNIQYF.

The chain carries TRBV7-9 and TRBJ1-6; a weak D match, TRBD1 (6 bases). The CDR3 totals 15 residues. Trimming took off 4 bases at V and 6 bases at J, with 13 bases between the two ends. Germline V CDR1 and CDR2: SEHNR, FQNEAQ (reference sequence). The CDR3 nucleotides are TGTGCCAGCAGCTCTACCCGGGGGCCTAATTCACCCCTCCACTTT. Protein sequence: CASSSTRGPNSPLHF.

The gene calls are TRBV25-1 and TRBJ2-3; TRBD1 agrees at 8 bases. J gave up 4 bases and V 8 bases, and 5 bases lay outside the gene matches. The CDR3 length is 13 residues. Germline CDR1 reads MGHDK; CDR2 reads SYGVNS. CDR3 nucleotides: TGTGCCAGCCTTTGGACAGGGTCAGATACGCAGTATTTT. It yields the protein CASLWTGSDTQYF.

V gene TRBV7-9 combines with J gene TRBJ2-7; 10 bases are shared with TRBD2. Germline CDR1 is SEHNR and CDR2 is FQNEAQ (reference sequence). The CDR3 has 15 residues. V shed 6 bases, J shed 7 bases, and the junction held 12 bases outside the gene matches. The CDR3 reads CASRPSGSSYNEQYF. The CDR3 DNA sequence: TGTGCCAGCAGGCCTAGCGGGAGCTCCTACAATGAGCAGTACTTC.

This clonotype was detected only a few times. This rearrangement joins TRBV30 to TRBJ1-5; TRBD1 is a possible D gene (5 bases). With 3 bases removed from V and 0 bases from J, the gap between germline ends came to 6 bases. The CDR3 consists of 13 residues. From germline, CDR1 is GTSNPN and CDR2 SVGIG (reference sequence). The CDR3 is CAWSRDSNQPQHF. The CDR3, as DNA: TGTGCCTGGAGCAGGGATAGCAATCAGCCCCAGCATTTT.

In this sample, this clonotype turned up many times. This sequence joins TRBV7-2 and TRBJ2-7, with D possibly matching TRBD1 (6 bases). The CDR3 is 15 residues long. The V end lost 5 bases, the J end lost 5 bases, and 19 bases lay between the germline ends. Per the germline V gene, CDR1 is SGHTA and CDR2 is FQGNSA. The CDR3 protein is CASSPTTGRVNEQYF. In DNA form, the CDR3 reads TGTGCCAGCAGCCCAACGACAGGACGCGTCAACGAGCAGTACTTC.

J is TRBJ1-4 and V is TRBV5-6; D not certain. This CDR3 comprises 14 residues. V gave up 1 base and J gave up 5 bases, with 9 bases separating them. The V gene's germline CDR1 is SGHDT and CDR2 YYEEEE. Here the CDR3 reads CASSLHAENEKLFF. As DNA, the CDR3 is TGTGCCAGCAGCTTGCACGCTGAGAATGAAAAACTGTTTTTT.

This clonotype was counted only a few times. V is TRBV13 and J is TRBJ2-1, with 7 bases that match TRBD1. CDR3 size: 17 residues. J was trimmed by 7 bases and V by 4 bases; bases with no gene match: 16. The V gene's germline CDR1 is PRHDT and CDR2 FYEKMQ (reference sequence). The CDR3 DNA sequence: TGTGCCAGCAGCTCAGTATCGGGACAGCAAGGCGGGAATGAGCAGTTCTTC. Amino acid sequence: CASSSVSGQQGGNEQFF.

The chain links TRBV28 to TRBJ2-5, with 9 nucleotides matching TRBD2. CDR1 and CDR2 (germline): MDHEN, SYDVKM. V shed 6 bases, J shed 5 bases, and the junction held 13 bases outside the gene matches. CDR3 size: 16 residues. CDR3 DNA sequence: TGTGCCAGCAGCGACTACAAGCGGGAGGATGGTGAGACCCAGTACTTC. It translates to CASSDYKREDGETQYF.

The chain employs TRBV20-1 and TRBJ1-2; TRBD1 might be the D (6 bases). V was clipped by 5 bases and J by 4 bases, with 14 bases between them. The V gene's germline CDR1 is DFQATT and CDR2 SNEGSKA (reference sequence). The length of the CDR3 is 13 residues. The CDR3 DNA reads TGCAGTGCTGCACCGGGACAAACCTATGGCTACACCTTC. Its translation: CSAAPGQTYGYTF.